This T cell receptor (beta chain) was retrieved from a study of Graves' ophthalmopathy and Graves' hyperthyroidism. RNA served as the template for amplifying TCR beta CDR3 regions. The workflow started with a first-round RT-PCR run with HTBI primers and then moved on to a second-round multiplex PCR. One entry per CDR3 protein results from TCRdb running MiXCR on the multiplex PCR reads. Of 620,000 or so distinct CDR3 sequences in the sample, about 20% are singletons; the top ten hold around 6.9%. This clonotype was seen ten or more times. V dropped 8 bases and J dropped 1 base, with 5 bases sitting between them. The CDR3 has 12 residues.

Sequenced material: peripheral blood. The V and J genes are TRBV12-3 or TRBV12-4 and TRBJ2-2; D ambiguous. The origin of this receptor is a woman aged 18-29 years with stable Graves' hyperthyroidism. Some clones in this sample may be carry-over from other donors' samples. Here the CDR3 DNA reads TGTGCCAGCTGGCGGAACACCGGGGAGCTGTTTTTT. Its translation is CASWRNTGELFF.